This is a list of T cell receptor beta chains from one sample in a study of T-cell reconstitution after alpha-beta-depleted transplantation in children. MiXCR was run by TCRdb on the PCR reads, yielding one entry per CDR3 protein. The sample yields hundreds of thousands of distinct CDR3 sequences, 20% to 30% seen once. Sequencing used PBMCs, mostly from graft donor cells, obtained 360 days after TCRalphabeta/CD19-depleted stem cell transplant. These receptors all come from a female patient aged 2 to 10 who had a stem cell transplant for congenital amegakaryocytic thrombocytopenia, so the T cells may come from the graft donor. Both conserved end residues are part of each CDR3. A D gene is named only where the DNA matches it firmly. Part of the rows lack a size; the others show once, few, many or a class for expanded clones.

clone size,J gene,D gene,V gene,CDR3 DNA,CDR3 protein
.,TRBJ2-5,.,TRBV5-1,TGCGCCAGCAGCTTGGACCGGGAAGAAGAGACCCAGTACTTC,CASSLDREEETQYF
.,TRBJ2-2,.,TRBV6-5,TGTGCCAGCAGTCACAGCACCGGGGAGCTGTTTTTT,CASSHSTGELFF
few,TRBJ2-3,TRBD2,TRBV6-1,TGTGCCAGCAGAATCTCTAGCGGGAGGTTTGATACGCAGTATTTT,CASRISSGRFDTQYF
.,TRBJ2-3,TRBD2,TRBV20-1,TGCAGTGCTAGGTCGGGAGGCATTTCCACAGATACGCAGTATTTT,CSARSGGISTDTQYF
many,TRBJ2-5,.,TRBV5-1,TGCGCCAGCAGCTTGGTGGGTTTCGGAGAGACCCAGTACTTC,CASSLVGFGETQYF
.,TRBJ2-1,.,TRBV21-1,TGTGCCAGGAATCCGGGGCGTAGGGGATTAAATGAGCAGTTCTTC,CARNPGRRGLNEQFF
.,TRBJ2-2,.,TRBV14,TGTGCCAGCAGCCCCAAACAGGTTCTCGTGGGCCGGGAGCTGTTTTTT,CASSPKQVLVGRELFF
.,TRBJ2-4,.,TRBV9,TGTGCCAGCAGCCCCCAACGGCAAAACATTCAGTACTTC,CASSPQRQNIQYF
few,TRBJ2-3,TRBD1,TRBV5-6,TGTGCCAGCAGCTTGGTCCTCCGGGACAGGGACACAGATACGCAGTATTTT,CASSLVLRDRDTDTQYF
.,TRBJ1-2,.,TRBV12-3/TRBV12-4,TGTGCCAGCAGTTTACTATCGAACTATGGCTACACCTTC,CASSLLSNYGYTF
few,TRBJ2-7,.,TRBV7-2,TGTGCCAGCAGCCCCCCTAGCGTCGCCTACGAGCAGTACTTC,CASSPPSVAYEQYF
.,TRBJ2-5,.,TRBV5-1,TGCGCCAGCAGCCCTTCGCAGGGGAGGGCCTCCCAGTACTTC,CASSPSQGRASQYF
.,TRBJ2-5,.,TRBV5-1,TGCGCCAGCAGCCCCACGGGGACCAAGGAAGAGACCCAGTACTTC,CASSPTGTKEETQYF
few,TRBJ2-1,.,TRBV6-2/TRBV6-3,TGTGCCAGCAGTACCGATCGGGCTAGCAGCCACAATGAGCAGTTCTTC,CASSTDRASSHNEQFF
.,TRBJ2-5,TRBD2,TRBV28,TGTGCCAGCAGACTAGCGGGGAAAGAGACCCAGTACTTC,CASRLAGKETQYF
.,TRBJ2-2,.,TRBV30,TGTGCCTGGAGTGTACAATGGACCGGGGAGCTGTTTTTT,CAWSVQWTGELFF
few,TRBJ1-1,.,TRBV12-3/TRBV12-4,TGTGCCAGCAGTTTGGGACCGGAACGGGCTTTCTTT,CASSLGPERAFF
few,TRBJ2-3,.,TRBV12-3/TRBV12-4,TGTGCCAGCAGTTTAGGAACGCCTAGCACAGATACGCAGTATTTT,CASSLGTPSTDTQYF
few,TRBJ1-3,.,TRBV28,TGTGCCGGGGGGTCTGGAAACACCATATATTTT,CAGGSGNTIYF
few,TRBJ1-1,.,TRBV5-4,TGTGCCAGCAGCTTTCGGAAGGGTTCGGCTGAAGCTTTCTTT,CASSFRKGSAEAFF
few,TRBJ1-5,.,TRBV20-1,TGCAGTGCGGAGAACAGCAATCAGCCCCAGCATTTT,CSAENSNQPQHF
.,TRBJ2-3,.,TRBV24-1,TGTGCCACCAGTCGGACCGGGCAGCAGTATTTT,CATSRTGQQYF
.,TRBJ2-7,.,TRBV28,TGTGCCAGCAGTTTCCCCCTATCCGGACAGTGGGCGGCCTACGAGCAGTACTTC,CASSFPLSGQWAAYEQYF